The 26 T cell receptor beta chains in this list originate from one sample, sequenced in a study of blood T cell repertoires in COVID-19. Method: immunoSEQ multiplex PCR; TCRdb's copy keeps in-frame clones and lacks some. The sample contains about 170,000 clones, approximately 91% of which appear only once. Sequenced input: peripheral blood. Receptors were obtained from a man aged 18 to 30 with COVID-19, enrolled during active disease.

This clone appeared a few times. The chain links TRBV24-1 to TRBJ2-1; D call uncertain. V lost 4 bases and J 7 bases, leaving 7 bases between the germline ends. The CDR3 contains 12 residues. Germline CDR1 and CDR2: KGHDR and SFDVKD. CDR3 sequence reads: CATSDAVNEQFF. As DNA, the CDR3 is TGTGCCACCAGTGACGCGGTTAATGAGCAGTTCTTC.

The genes are TRBV7-2 and TRBJ2-3; D gene uncertain. Germline values: CDR1 SGHTA, CDR2 FQGNSA. Between the trimmed V and J ends, which lost 6 bases and 5 bases, there was a span of 9 bases. The CDR3 loop spans 12 amino acids. The CDR3 region has the DNA TGTGCCAGCAGACGTACGGGAGATACGCAGTATTTT. This sequence encodes CASRRTGDTQYF.

The chain carries TRBV4-1 and TRBJ2-7, with 8 bases identical to TRBD1. Trimming cost V 1 base and J 1 base; bases outside gene matches: 3. The germline CDR1 and CDR2 sequences are MGHRA and YSYEKL. The CDR3 extends over 15 amino acids. The CDR3 loop reads CASSQGTGNSYEQYF. For the CDR3, the DNA is TGCGCCAGCAGCCAAGGGACAGGGAATTCCTACGAGCAGTACTTC.

The chain links TRBV28 to TRBJ1-5; D is possibly TRBD1 (5 bases). CDR3 length: 15 amino acids. CDR1 is MDHEN and CDR2 is SYDVKM in the germline V gene. With 4 bases removed from V and 2 bases from J, the gap between germline ends came to 12 bases. The CDR3 nucleotides are TGTGCCAGCAGTTATCAGGGTACAGGCAATCAGCCCCAGCATTTT. Translating it yields CASSYQGTGNQPQHF.

In this sample, this clone turned up a few times. V gene TRBV12-3 or TRBV12-4 combines with J gene TRBJ2-7; D possibly corresponds to TRBD2 (5 bases). The V gene lost 3 bases and the J gene lost 3 bases, with 9 bases spanning the gap. This CDR3 is 13 amino acids long. CDR3 sequence reads: CASSLGENYEQYF. DNA for the CDR3: TGTGCCAGCAGTTTGGGAGAAAACTACGAGCAGTACTTC.

The V gene is TRBV28, the J gene TRBJ2-2, with 7 bases that match TRBD1. The CDR3 has 15 residues. Unmatched junction bases numbered 8, after V lost 5 bases and J lost 5 bases. The V gene's germline CDR1 is MDHEN and CDR2 SYDVKM. The CDR3 DNA sequence: TGTGCCAGCAGTCTACAGGGGCAGCTAACCGGGGAGCTGTTTTTT. It translates to CASSLQGQLTGELFF. The full variable domain, its missing parts supplied by reference TRBV28 and TRBJ2-2, is DVKVTQSSRYLVKRTGEKVFLECVQDMDHENMFWYRQDPGLGLRLIYFSYDVKMKEKGDIPEGYSVSREKKERFSLILESASTNQTSMYLCASSLQGQLTGELFFGEGSRLTVL.

The rearrangement joins TRBV4-2 to TRBJ1-5, with D unclear. Germline CDR1 reads LGHNA; CDR2 reads YNFKEQ. V lost 0 bases and J lost 3, with 9 bases in between. The CDR3 is 15 amino acids. CDR3 coding DNA: TGTGCCAGCAGCCAAGATCGAGCTTTCAATCAGCCCCAGCATTTT. Residues: CASSQDRAFNQPQHF.

V is TRBV28 and J is TRBJ2-7, with TRBD1 matching over 8 bases. Looked up from germline, CDR1 is MDHEN and CDR2 is SYDVKM. This CDR3 has 18 residues. J was trimmed by 0 bases and V by 2 bases; bases with no gene match: 12. Here the CDR3 DNA reads TGTGCCAGCAGTTTACCGACTCGGGACAGGTTGGGCTCCTACGAGCAGTACTTC. It specifies CASSLPTRDRLGSYEQYF.

In regard to this clone: The same CDR3 is also encoded by other DNA sequences in this sample. V usage is TRBV28 and J usage is TRBJ2-3, with no clear D. Between the trimmed V and J ends, which lost 1 base and 0 bases, there was a span of 5 bases. The germline V gene has CDR1 MDHEN and CDR2 SYDVKM. CDR3 size: 14 residues. DNA for the CDR3: TGTGCCAGCAGTTTATCCGGGAGCACAGATACGCAGTATTTT. Its protein is CASSLSGSTDTQYF. Variable domain in full (rest from reference TRBV28 and TRBJ2-3): DVKVTQSSRYLVKRTGEKVFLECVQDMDHENMFWYRQDPGLGLRLIYFSYDVKMKEKGDIPEGYSVSREKKERFSLILESASTNQTSMYLCASSLSGSTDTQYFGPGTRLTVL.

In its sample, this clone was seen once. This chain connects TRBV5-1 to TRBJ1-2; D gene unclear. The germline V and J ends were trimmed by 2 bases and 4 bases, with 12 bases remaining between them. Germline CDR1 and CDR2: SGHRS and YFSETQ. The CDR3 extends over 14 amino acids. CDR3 DNA sequence: TGCGCCAGCAGCTTCGGCACAGACCCCTATGGCTACACCTTC. Amino acid sequence: CASSFGTDPYGYTF.

The chain has TRBV28 and TRBJ2-7, with 8 bases identical to TRBD1. From germline, CDR1 is MDHEN and CDR2 SYDVKM. The trim removed 10 bases at V and 2 bases at J, leaving 7 bases unmatched. This CDR3 contains 13 residues. This chain's CDR3 is CATRGPYPYEQYF. The DNA for the CDR3 is TGTGCCACCAGGGGGCCCTATCCCTACGAGCAGTACTTC.

The rearrangement joins TRBV7-8 to TRBJ1-2; a weak D match, TRBD1 (6 bases). Per germline, CDR1 SGHVS and CDR2 FQNEAQ. This CDR3 contains 15 residues. Trimming left V 7 bases short and J 6 bases short, with 21 bases between. This chain's CDR3 is CASTERGGFGDGYTF. The CDR3 DNA is TGTGCCAGCACGGAACGGGGGGGCTTTGGGGATGGCTACACCTTC.

In regard to this clone: The same CDR3 also results from other DNA sequences found in this sample. The J gene is TRBJ1-6, the V gene TRBV9; tentatively, D is TRBD1 (5 bases). The CDR3 has 15 amino acids. Germline V gene data show CDR1 as SGDLS and CDR2 as YYNGEE. The V end lost 0 bases, the J end lost 9 bases, and 13 bases lay between the germline ends. CDR3 DNA: TGTGCCAGCAGCGTAGGAGCGGGGGGTGGTTCACCCCTCCACTTT. It is translated as CASSVGAGGGSPLHF.

V gene TRBV10-3 combines with J gene TRBJ1-5; D is unclear. The germline V gene has CDR1 ENHRY and CDR2 SYGVKD. V was pared by 0 bases and J by 2 bases, with 17 bases between. The length of the CDR3 is 18 residues. The CDR3 region is CAISESFGIGGGNQPQHF. The CDR3 region has the DNA TGTGCCATCAGTGAGTCCTTCGGGATAGGAGGTGGCAATCAGCCCCAGCATTTT.

V is TRBV27 and J is TRBJ2-3; 8 positions agree with TRBD2. V was pared by 4 bases and J by 5 bases, with 5 bases of the junction left unmatched. The CDR3 covers 14 residues. The germline V gene has CDR1 MNHEY and CDR2 SMNVEV (reference sequence). The CDR3 loop reads CASSSSSGRDTQYF. CDR3 in DNA: TGTGCCAGCAGTTCATCGAGCGGGAGAGATACGCAGTATTTT.

This sequence joins TRBV5-8 and TRBJ1-6; 9 bases map to TRBD1. V was pared by 6 bases and J by 16 bases, with 5 bases of the junction left unmatched. CDR3 size: 11 residues. Germline V gene data show CDR1 as SGHTS and CDR2 as YDEGEE. CDR3 loop: CASTPGTGLHF. The CDR3 DNA sequence: TGTGCCAGCACCCCGGGGACAGGGCTCCACTTT.

This clone was seen a single time. The chain links TRBV30 to TRBJ1-5, with D possibly matching TRBD1 (6 bases). This CDR3 has 15 residues. From germline, CDR1 is GTSNPN and CDR2 SVGIG (reference sequence). V shed 5 bases and J shed 0 bases, with 14 bases lying between them. In DNA, the CDR3 is TGTGCCTGGGATATCGGGACACTTAGCAATCAGCCCCAGCATTTT. This translates into CAWDIGTLSNQPQHF.

V usage is TRBV28 and J usage is TRBJ2-5, with a weak D call TRBD2 (5 bases). The CDR3 covers 14 residues. V was trimmed by 3 bases and J by 5 bases, leaving 13 bases between them. From germline, CDR1 is MDHEN and CDR2 SYDVKM. CDR3 bases: TGTGCCAGCAGTTTTATCGGGGTCGAGGAGACCCAGTACTTC. Its translation is CASSFIGVEETQYF.

The sample holds a few counts of this clone. The chain has TRBV4-3 and TRBJ2-2, with TRBD1 matching over 11 bases. Germline values: CDR1 LGHNA, CDR2 YSLEER. V gave up 3 bases and J gave up 7 bases; unmatched junction bases: 4. The CDR3 length is 15 residues. CDR3 nucleotide sequence: TGCGCCAGCAGCCAGGACAGGGGGCAAGTCGGGGAGCTGTTTTTT. Encoded protein: CASSQDRGQVGELFF.

V usage is TRBV5-3 and J usage is TRBJ2-7, with 12 bases matching TRBD2. TRBV5-3 carries the ORF label, with uncertain function. V was clipped by 0 bases and J by 0 bases; unmatched bases: 13. This CDR3 comprises 20 residues. The CDR3 DNA sequence: TGTGCCAGAAGCTTGGTTGGGGAAGGGACTAGCGGGCCAATCTCCTACGAGCAGTACTTC. Residues: CARSLVGEGTSGPISYEQYF.

This sequence joins TRBV7-2 and TRBJ1-5; tentatively, D is TRBD1 (5 bases). The CDR3 contains 14 residues. Trimming pared 8 bases from V and 2 bases from J, leaving 13 bases between. Looked up from germline, CDR1 is SGHTA and CDR2 is FQGNSA. The chain's CDR3 is CASQGANGNQPQHF. The CDR3 bases are TGTGCCAGCCAGGGCGCCAACGGCAATCAGCCCCAGCATTTT.

The V and J genes are TRBV9 and TRBJ2-1; 10 bases fit TRBD2. V trimming: 1 base; J trimming: 7 bases; junction bases outside the gene matches: 20. Germline assignment: CDR1 SGDLS and CDR2 YYNGEE. This CDR3 is 20 amino acids long. CDR3 coding DNA: TGTGCCAGCAGCGTAAGCTTTGGTCGACTAGCGGGTGGCATCAGGAATGAGCAGTTCTTC. It is translated as CASSVSFGRLAGGIRNEQFF.

The chain recombines TRBV7-8 with TRBJ1-6; D is unclear. The germline CDR1 and CDR2 sequences are SGHVS and FQNEAQ. The CDR3 totals 16 residues. V was shortened by 0 bases and J by 6 bases, with 12 bases between the two germline ends. The CDR3 loop is CASSLAVRFSNSPLHF. CDR3 DNA sequence: TGTGCCAGCAGCTTAGCGGTCAGGTTCTCTAATTCACCCCTCCACTTT.

The chain recombines TRBV25-1 with TRBJ2-1; 10 nucleotides match TRBD1. The CDR3 spans 14 residues. V lost 4 bases to trimming and J lost 8 bases; unmatched junction nucleotides: 5. The germline V gene has CDR1 MGHDK and CDR2 SYGVNS. CDR3 protein: CASSVYGTGDEQFF. The DNA for the CDR3 is TGTGCCAGCAGTGTCTACGGGACAGGGGATGAGCAGTTCTTC.

The V call is TRBV9, the J call TRBJ1-3, with 7 bases matching TRBD1. With V trimmed by 3 bases and J by 0 bases, 6 bases remained unmatched. CDR1 and CDR2 (germline): SGDLS, YYNGEE. This CDR3 contains 16 residues. Here the CDR3 DNA reads TGTGCCAGCAGCGGCTTCCGGGACAGCTCTGGAAACACCATATATTTT. This codes for CASSGFRDSSGNTIYF.

The chain is built from TRBV2 and TRBJ2-7; no clear D. The CDR3 contains 15 residues. Germline assignment: CDR1 SNHLY and CDR2 FYNNEI. DNA for the CDR3: TGTGTTATAGTCTTGGCGCGTAGCCGTTCCTACGAGCAGTACTTC. Protein: CVIVLARSRSYEQYF.